This paragraph reports one T cell receptor (beta chain). The CDR3 runs to 13 residues. Germline V gene data show CDR1 as MNHEY and CDR2 as SVGAGI. Trimming took 7 bases from V and 3 from J, leaving 13 bases between them. Treatment indicated: over 15 received Ad26.COV2.S at low or high dose, single or two shots; several received placebo; per-sample allocation not given. Day 63 following the first vaccine or placebo injection was when the samples were taken. The method was immunoSEQ multiplex PCR; TCRdb's version includes in-frame clones alone and lacks a portion of them. Among 250,000 to 300,000 clones listed, about 87% were seen once. These data come from a study of Ad26.COV2.S vaccination and SARS-CoV-2 variants.

The input for sequencing was peripheral blood, taken in a trial of Ad26.COV2.S vaccine versus placebo. The V gene is TRBV6-5, the J gene TRBJ2-7; D perhaps matches TRBD2 (6 bases). The TCR sequence derives from a person aged 18-65 years who received the Ad26.COV2.S COVID-19 vaccine or a placebo. The CDR3 nucleotides are TGTGCCAGCAACGGGAGAGGAAACTACGAGCAGTACTTC. Translating it yields CASNGRGNYEQYF.